These 29 T cell receptor beta chains share one sample of origin, sequenced in a study of regulatory T cells in long-lasting Graves disease. As for time point: newly diagnosed GD, antithyroid drugs for less than 3 months. With RNA extracted from PBMCs as input, the TCR library was made. Both iRepertoire HTBI primers and Arm-PCR of CDR3 regions were used to build the TCR beta libraries. TCRdb redid the calling of the multiplex PCR reads with MiXCR, one entry per CDR3 protein. The sample yields approximately 560,000 distinct CDR3 sequences, roughly 16% seen once. The sample was also reused in another study, on T cells in Graves' hyperthyroidism and ophthalmopathy.

The specimen was peripheral blood mononuclear cells (PBMCs), collected at new diagnosis, from a patient treated with antithyroid drugs. These receptors were obtained from a man between 18 and 35 years old with Graves disease.

This clonotype was found a few times. The rearrangement links TRBV30 to TRBJ2-1, with TRBD2 matching over 8 bases. The V and J ends lost 5 bases and 4 bases, in that order; junction bases with no gene match: 7. The CDR3 runs 14 residues. Per the germline V gene, CDR1 is GTSNPN and CDR2 is SVGIG (reference sequence). The CDR3 sequence: CAWGPSGLYNEQFF. As DNA, the CDR3 is TGTGCCTGGGGACCTAGCGGGCTTTACAATGAGCAGTTCTTC.

V is TRBV20-1 and J is TRBJ1-5; perhaps TRBD1 as D (5 bases). The germline CDR1 and CDR2 sequences are DFQATT and SNEGSKA (reference sequence). Trimming removed 7 bases at V and 6 bases at J, with 13 bases between. CDR3 length: 12 amino acids. CDR3 DNA sequence: TGCAGTGTTAGCCTCGGGGGTCAGCCCCAGCATTTT. Protein sequence: CSVSLGGQPQHF.

This clonotype occurred once. This clone may be a read error of a much larger clone one base away. CDR3 nucleotides: TGTGCCAGCAGCGTAGCAGCGACAATGAACACTAAAGCTTTCTTT. It yields the protein CASSVAATMNTKAFF. The rearrangement uses TRBV9 and TRBJ1-1; D gene uncertain. Looked up from germline, CDR1 is SGDLS and CDR2 is YYNGEE. The CDR3 extends over 15 amino acids.

This clonotype has a handful of counts. The gene calls are TRBV5-1 and TRBJ1-1, with 7 nucleotides matching TRBD1. This CDR3 is 15 amino acids long. The germline CDR1 and CDR2 sequences are SGHRS and YFSETQ. V shed 4 bases, J shed 1 base, and the junction held 7 bases outside the gene matches. This CDR3 is CASSAIQGRNTEAFF. CDR3 coding DNA: TGCGCCAGCAGCGCGATACAGGGGAGGAACACTGAAGCTTTCTTT.

This clonotype was detected many times. V and J are TRBV20-1 and TRBJ2-1; D not resolved. V was pared by 6 bases and J by 2 bases, with 8 bases between. The germline gives CDR1 DFQATT, CDR2 SNEGSKA (reference sequence). This CDR3 has 12 amino acids. CDR3 in amino acids: CSAPDTYNEQFF. The CDR3 DNA reads TGCAGTGCCCCCGACACCTACAATGAGCAGTTCTTC.

In this sample, this clonotype turned up once. The chain recombines TRBV19 with TRBJ1-1; perhaps TRBD1 as D (6 bases). The CDR3 contains 13 residues. Germline values: CDR1 LNHDA, CDR2 SQIVND (reference sequence). V was clipped by 10 bases and J by 2 bases, with 14 bases between them. CDR3: CANSTGINTEAFF. The DNA for the CDR3 is TGTGCCAATAGCACAGGGATAAACACTGAAGCTTTCTTT. Combining the CDR3 with reference TRBV19 and TRBJ1-1 gives the whole variable domain DGGITQSPKYLFRKEGQNVTLSCEQNLNHDAMYWYRQDPGQGLRLIYYSQIVNDFQKGDIAEGYSVSREKKESFPLTVTSAQKNPTAFYLCANSTGINTEAFFGQGTRLTVV.

This clonotype was counted between two and nine times. Compared with germline, one end of the junction differs, possibly owing to a read error. This sequence joins TRBV30 and TRBJ2-3, with D possibly TRBD2 on 6 matching bases. This CDR3 region has 18 residues. CDR1 and CDR2 (germline): GTSNPN, SVGIG (reference sequence). The CDR3 DNA sequence: TGTGCCTGCTCCAGCTTGGGCATAGGAGGGAGAAGCACGGATACGCAGTATTTT. Translation gives CACSSLGIGGRSTDTQYF. The full variable domain, in which reference TRBV30 and TRBJ2-3 provide the parts outside the CDR3, is SQTIHQWPATLVQPVGSPLSLECTVEGTSNPNLYWYRQAAGRGLQLLFYSVGIGQISSEVPQNLSASRPQDRQFILSSKKLLLSDSGFYLCACSSLGIGGRSTDTQYFGPGTRLTVL.

The table lists this clonotype with many counts. The V and J genes are TRBV29-1 and TRBJ2-7, with 11 bases aligning to TRBD1. The length of the CDR3 is 15 residues. The J segment lost 4 bases and the V segment lost 4 bases, leaving 9 bases of the junction unmatched. CDR1 SQVTM and CDR2 ANQGSEA come from the germline V gene. CDR3 residues: CSVGAGTGGWYEQYF. CDR3 nucleotide sequence: TGCAGCGTTGGCGCCGGGACAGGGGGTTGGTACGAGCAGTACTTC.

This clonotype has at least ten counts. V is TRBV18 and J is TRBJ2-2, with no clear D. Germline V gene sequence: CDR1 KGHSH, CDR2 LQKENI. V lost 0 bases and J 2 bases, leaving 4 bases between the germline ends. The CDR3 has 14 amino acids. The CDR3 loop reads CASSPPPNTGELFF. Here the CDR3 DNA reads TGTGCCAGCTCACCACCCCCCAACACCGGGGAGCTGTTTTTT.

This clonotype was picked up many times. The chain uses TRBV2 and TRBJ2-1; TRBD2 agrees at 9 bases. Trimming cost V 5 bases and J 7 bases; bases outside gene matches: 12. The CDR3 contains 16 residues. Germline assignment: CDR1 SNHLY and CDR2 FYNNEI. The chain's CDR3 is CASSSVVTSGRNEQFF. The CDR3, as DNA: TGTGCCAGCAGTTCAGTAGTGACTAGCGGTAGGAATGAGCAGTTCTTC.

This clonotype has a count of ten or more. V gene TRBV28 combines with J gene TRBJ2-1; D is perhaps TRBD1 or TRBD2 (7 bases each). Looked up from germline, CDR1 is MDHEN and CDR2 is SYDVKM. The CDR3 totals 16 residues. With 6 bases removed from V and 0 bases from J, the gap between germline ends came to 15 bases. The CDR3 bases are TGTGCCAGCAGCGAAGGGGGCGGGAGCTCCTACAATGAGCAGTTCTTC. Residues: CASSEGGGSSYNEQFF.

The V call is TRBV4-1, the J call TRBJ1-5; no firm D call. Germline V gives CDR1 MGHRA, CDR2 YSYEKL. The CDR3 length is 13 residues. Trimming removed 4 bases from V and 1 base from J, with 5 bases in between. The CDR3 loop reads CASSRESNQPQHF. In DNA form, the CDR3 reads TGCGCCAGCAGCCGAGAGAGCAATCAGCCCCAGCATTTT.

This clonotype was detected ten times or more. The CDR3 DNA sequence: TGTGCCAGCAGCGATCTAGCGGGAGATAACTCCTACGAGCAGTACTTC. Translated, it gives CASSDLAGDNSYEQYF. J is TRBJ2-7 and V is TRBV11-2; the match to TRBD2 covers 10 bases. CDR1 and CDR2 (germline): SGHAT, FQNNGV. V gave up 5 bases and J gave up 0 bases; unmatched junction bases: 7. The CDR3 sequence is 16 residues long.

This rearrangement joins TRBV7-9 to TRBJ2-2; TRBD2 matches 7 bases. V lost 1 base to trimming and J lost 6 bases; unmatched junction nucleotides: 11. Per the germline V gene, CDR1 is SEHNR and CDR2 is FQNEAQ (reference sequence). The CDR3 extends over 17 amino acids. CDR3 region: CASSLVSVGRMAGELFF. As DNA, the CDR3 is TGTGCCAGCAGCTTAGTTTCCGTCGGGAGGATGGCCGGGGAGCTGTTTTTT. Full variable domain (rest looked up from reference TRBV7-9 and TRBJ2-2): DTGVSQNPRHKITKRGQNVTFRCDPISEHNRLYWYRQTLGQGPEFLTYFQNEAQLEKSRLLSDRFSAERPKGSFSTLEIQRTEQGDSAMYLCASSLVSVGRMAGELFFGEGSRLTVL.

This clonotype was seen ten or more times. The chain employs TRBV24-1 and TRBJ1-1, with D tentatively TRBD1 (5 bases). There are 16 residues in the CDR3. Trimming removed 3 bases at V and 3 bases at J, with 16 bases between. Per germline, CDR1 KGHDR and CDR2 SFDVKD. This CDR3 reads CATSDPGMGEDTEAFF. In DNA, the CDR3 is TGTGCCACCAGTGATCCCGGGATGGGGGAAGACACTGAAGCTTTCTTT.

V usage is TRBV5-4 and J usage is TRBJ2-3; D could derive from TRBD1 or TRBD2 (5 bases each). The assigned J gene may be wrong: the sequence end matches TRBJ2-5 better. Germline V gene sequence: CDR1 SGHNT, CDR2 YYREEE (reference sequence). This CDR3 contains 15 residues. CDR3: CASSPPRRGRETQYF. In DNA, the CDR3 is TGTGCCAGCAGCCCCCCCCGCCGGGGCCGAGAGACCCAGTACTTC.

To note about this clonotype: It may be a read error: a sequence one base away is much more abundant. The chain has TRBV29-1 and TRBJ2-1; 7 nucleotides agree with TRBD2. CDR3 length: 15 residues. Germline V gene lookup returns CDR1 SQVTM and CDR2 ANQGSEA. CDR3 sequence (DNA): TGCAGCGTTCGTCCTAGCGGCTCCATTTACAGTGAGCAGTTCTTC. Protein sequence: CSVRPSGSIYSEQFF.

There are a few counts of this clonotype. J is TRBJ2-3 and V is TRBV12-3 or TRBV12-4; 7 nucleotides agree with TRBD1. The V and J ends lost 5 bases and 0 bases, in that order; junction bases with no gene match: 17. The CDR3 is 19 amino acids. This chain's CDR3 is CASSPGTVYSSVSTDTQYF. CDR3 coding DNA: TGTGCCAGCAGTCCCGGGACAGTGTACTCTAGTGTAAGCACAGATACGCAGTATTTT.

This clonotype was seen many times. The V and J genes are TRBV6-9 and TRBJ2-5; 9 bases agree with TRBD2. The CDR3 has 16 amino acids. Germline V gene lookup returns CDR1 MNHGY and CDR2 SVAAGI. The V and J ends lost 4 bases and 5 bases, in that order; junction bases with no gene match: 11. The CDR3 DNA is TGTGCCAGCAGTTCGGCGGCAAGCGGGAGGTTTGAGACCCAGTACTTC. Translation gives CASSSAASGRFETQYF.

This clonotype was picked up many times. V gene TRBV27 combines with J gene TRBJ2-3; 10 bases agree with TRBD2. The CDR3 is made up of 15 amino acids. V gave up 6 bases and J gave up 5 bases; unmatched junction bases: 8. Germline V gene data show CDR1 as MNHEY and CDR2 as SMNVEV (reference sequence). The CDR3 sequence is CASRGLAGEEDTQYF. DNA of the CDR3: TGTGCCAGCAGGGGGCTAGCGGGAGAGGAAGATACGCAGTATTTT.

CDR3 loop: CAISDSGRIVDTQYF. In DNA form, the CDR3 reads TGTGCCATCAGTGATAGCGGGAGGATCGTAGATACGCAGTATTTT. This chain joins TRBV10-3 and TRBJ2-3; 10 nucleotides line up with TRBD2. The CDR3 is 15 amino acids. V was pared by 3 bases and J by 5 bases, with 5 bases of the junction left unmatched. The germline V gene encodes CDR1 ENHRY and CDR2 SYGVKD.

The chain links TRBV28 to TRBJ1-1; D call uncertain. Germline values: CDR1 MDHEN, CDR2 SYDVKM. The CDR3 runs 13 residues. Trimming took off 5 bases at V and 4 bases at J, with 11 bases between the two ends. CDR3 protein: CASSPSYVTEAFF. CDR3 bases: TGTGCCAGCAGTCCCTCTTATGTCACTGAAGCTTTCTTT.

This clonotype showed up just a few times. V is TRBV30 and J is TRBJ2-5; 10 bases line up with TRBD2. The CDR3 has 14 amino acids. Per germline, CDR1 GTSNPN and CDR2 SVGIG (reference sequence). The ends lost 3 bases at V and 5 bases at J; junction bases unmatched: 6. In DNA, the CDR3 is TGTGCCTGGAGGATAGCGGGAGGTTTGGAGACCCAGTACTTC. This sequence encodes CAWRIAGGLETQYF.

The chain links TRBV5-1 to TRBJ2-7; 9 positions agree with TRBD1. Looked up from germline, CDR1 is SGHRS and CDR2 is YFSETQ. Trimming removed 0 bases from V and 6 bases from J; junction bases left unmatched: 7. This CDR3 is 15 amino acids long. CDR3 nucleotide sequence: TGCGCCAGCAGCTTGGCGTCTGACAGGGGGTCCGAGCAGTACTTC. Translating it yields CASSLASDRGSEQYF. The full variable domain, in which reference TRBV5-1 and TRBJ2-7 provide the parts outside the CDR3, is KAGVTQTPRYLIKTRGQQVTLSCSPISGHRSVSWYQQTPGQGLQFLFEYFSETQRNKGNFPGRFSGRQFSNSRSEMNVSTLELGDSALYLCASSLASDRGSEQYFGPGTRLTVT.

The chain links TRBV4-1 to TRBJ2-1; D is perhaps TRBD1 (5 bases). V lost 4 bases, J lost 0 bases, and 13 bases lay in between. Per germline, CDR1 MGHRA and CDR2 YSYEKL. This CDR3 comprises 16 residues. The CDR3 is CASSLGHPSSYNEQFF. The CDR3 DNA reads TGCGCCAGCAGCCTCGGACACCCGAGCTCCTACAATGAGCAGTTCTTC.

V usage is TRBV20-1 and J usage is TRBJ2-3, with 9 bases aligning to TRBD2. The CDR3 is made up of 16 amino acids. J lost 3 bases, V lost 3 bases, and 10 bases had no gene match. Germline lookup yields CDR1 DFQATT and CDR2 SNEGSKA (reference sequence). This CDR3 reads CSARGLALGRTDTQYF. The CDR3 region has the DNA TGCAGTGCTAGGGGACTAGCCCTCGGTAGGACAGATACGCAGTATTTT.

This clonotype has a handful of counts. The chain couples TRBV24-1 to TRBJ2-3, with D perhaps TRBD2 (5 bases). Germline V CDR1 and CDR2: KGHDR, SFDVKD. Trimming pared 9 bases from V and 1 base from J, leaving 19 bases between. This CDR3 is 16 amino acids long. CDR3 region: CATPLFGLRRTDTQYF. As DNA, the CDR3 is TGTGCCACCCCTCTTTTCGGACTCCGACGCACAGATACGCAGTATTTT.

This clonotype was counted between two and nine times. V and J are TRBV19 and TRBJ1-5; D remains unclear. Looked up from germline, CDR1 is LNHDA and CDR2 is SQIVND (reference sequence). There are 15 residues in the CDR3. With 3 bases removed from V and 2 bases from J, the gap between germline ends came to 11 bases. CDR3 in amino acids: CASSMSGRGNQPQHF. The CDR3 DNA reads as TGTGCCAGTAGTATGAGTGGGCGCGGCAATCAGCCCCAGCATTTT.

This clonotype has just a few counts. The rearrangement uses TRBV3-1 and TRBJ2-7; 8 nucleotides agree with TRBD1. Germline values: CDR1 LGHDT, CDR2 YNNKEL (reference sequence). This CDR3 has 14 residues. Unmatched junction bases numbered 6, after V lost 6 bases and J lost 2 bases. CDR3 bases: TGTGCCAGCAGACGGACAGGGAGAACCTACGAGCAGTACTTC. This translates into CASRRTGRTYEQYF.